The 17 T cell receptor beta chains below all came from one sample that was sequenced in a study of blood T cell repertoires in COVID-19. TCRdb's table, derived via immunoSEQ multiplex PCR, lists solely in-frame clones and lacks some. The sample holds tens of thousands of clones, around 90% seen once. The sample comprised peripheral blood. These receptors originate from an elderly woman with COVID-19, enrolled during active disease.

This chain joins TRBV7-8 and TRBJ1-3; unclear D gene. The CDR3 runs 13 residues. The V end was cut by 3 bases, the J end by 4 bases, with 7 bases between. Germline CDR1 and CDR2: SGHVS and FQNEAQ. The CDR3 sequence is CASSFSPGNTIYF. The CDR3, as DNA: TGTGCCAGCAGCTTTAGTCCGGGAAACACCATATATTTT.

The chain employs TRBV7-6 and TRBJ1-1; TRBD1 aligns across 10 bases. CDR1 and CDR2 (germline): SGHVS, FNYEAQ. This CDR3 spans 15 amino acids. The J segment lost 2 bases and the V segment lost 5 bases, leaving 5 bases of the junction unmatched. The CDR3 here is CASSPTGGINTEAFF. The DNA for the CDR3 is TGTGCCAGCAGCCCGACAGGGGGCATCAACACTGAAGCTTTCTTT. The full variable domain, in which reference TRBV7-6 and TRBJ1-1 provide the parts outside the CDR3, is GAGVSQSPRYKVTKRGQDVALRCDPISGHVSLYWYRQALGQGPEFLTYFNYEAQQDKSGLPNDRFSAERPEGSISTLTIQRTEQRDSAMYRCASSPTGGINTEAFFGQGTRLTVV.

Written as DNA, the CDR3 is TGCGCCAGCAGCCCACCTACCGTGACAGGTACGAGGGGCACTGAAGCTTTCTTT. Protein product: CASSPPTVTGTRGTEAFF. The chain joins TRBV5-1 to TRBJ1-1; a weak D match, TRBD1 (6 bases). CDR3 length equals 18 residues. V was cut by 4 bases and J by 4 bases, with 26 bases left in between. Germline lookup yields CDR1 SGHRS and CDR2 YFSETQ.

The chain has TRBV6-5 and TRBJ1-1, with D unresolved. Per germline, CDR1 MNHEY and CDR2 SVGAGI. Between the trimmed V and J ends, which lost 6 bases and 0 bases, there was a span of 8 bases. The CDR3 is 13 amino acids. Here the CDR3 DNA reads TGTGCCAGCAGCGGGAAAATGAACACTGAAGCTTTCTTT. It encodes CASSGKMNTEAFF.

The V and J genes are TRBV6-5 and TRBJ2-1; D is unclear. From germline, CDR1 is MNHEY and CDR2 SVGAGI. The CDR3 extends over 15 amino acids. Trimming took 5 bases from V and 0 from J, leaving 11 bases between them. The CDR3 DNA follows: TGTGCCAGCAGTCCCGACTTCTCCTCCTACAATGAGCAGTTCTTC. Translation gives CASSPDFSSYNEQFF.

This chain links TRBV2 with TRBJ2-1; 10 nucleotides line up with TRBD2. With V trimmed by 6 bases and J by 2 bases, 22 bases remained unmatched. In germline, CDR1 is SNHLY, CDR2 FYNNEI. This CDR3 contains 21 residues. CDR3 sequence (DNA): TGTGCCAGCAGCCAAATCCCAAAACTAGCGGGGCCTCCACCCCCCTACAATGAGCAGTTCTTC. It encodes CASSQIPKLAGPPPPYNEQFF.

V gene TRBV5-6 combines with J gene TRBJ1-5; no reliable D call. Trimming took 2 bases from V and 1 from J, leaving 10 bases between them. CDR3 length equals 15 residues. From germline, CDR1 is SGHDT and CDR2 YYEEEE. CDR3 coding DNA: TGTGCCAGCAGCTTCCGGAGTTTAAGCAATCAGCCCCAGCATTTT. It yields the protein CASSFRSLSNQPQHF.

V gene TRBV6-5 combines with J gene TRBJ1-2; 7 bases are shared with TRBD1. CDR3 length: 12 residues. Per germline, CDR1 MNHEY and CDR2 SVGAGI. V lost 5 bases and J lost 4; bases outside the gene matches: 1. The CDR3 loop reads CASSRQGYGYTF. In DNA form, the CDR3 reads TGTGCCAGCAGTCGACAGGGCTATGGCTACACCTTC.

The chain has TRBV5-1 and TRBJ1-1; unclear D gene. Trimming removed 0 bases from V and 2 bases from J, with 5 bases in between. Germline loops: CDR1 SGHRS, CDR2 YFSETQ. The CDR3 is 13 amino acids. CDR3 sequence reads: CASSLAINTEAFF. As DNA, the CDR3 is TGCGCCAGCAGCTTGGCCATTAACACTGAAGCTTTCTTT. The whole variable domain, filled in from reference TRBV5-1 and TRBJ1-1, reads KAGVTQTPRYLIKTRGQQVTLSCSPISGHRSVSWYQQTPGQGLQFLFEYFSETQRNKGNFPGRFSGRQFSNSRSEMNVSTLELGDSALYLCASSLAINTEAFFGQGTRLTVV.

The genes are TRBV27 and TRBJ2-7, with 9 positions matching TRBD1. The trim removed 2 bases at V and 5 bases at J, leaving 13 bases unmatched. Germline CDR1 is MNHEY and CDR2 is SMNVEV (reference sequence). CDR3 length: 17 residues. The chain's CDR3 is CASSLSFSIRDRDEQYF. CDR3 coding DNA: TGTGCCAGCAGTTTAAGTTTTTCCATTAGGGACAGGGACGAGCAGTACTTC.

This clone has only a few counts. The chain employs TRBV20-1 and TRBJ1-1; maybe TRBD1 (5 bases). CDR1 DFQATT and CDR2 SNEGSKA come from the germline V gene (reference sequence). Trimming took off 3 bases at V and 2 bases at J, with 10 bases between the two ends. The CDR3 covers 13 residues. The CDR3: CSASPRANTEAFF. Here the CDR3 DNA reads TGCAGTGCTAGTCCCAGGGCAAACACTGAAGCTTTCTTT.

The chain employs TRBV12-3 or TRBV12-4 and TRBJ2-2, with D possibly matching TRBD1 (6 bases). V lost 6 bases and J 7 bases, leaving 9 bases between the germline ends. The CDR3 has 12 residues. CDR3 DNA sequence: TGTGCCAGCAGCAGGGGTATCGGGGAGCTGTTTTTT. Translation: CASSRGIGELFF.

The chain is built from TRBV11-3 and TRBJ1-6; D not resolved. V lost 5 bases, J lost 10 bases, and 12 bases lay in between. The germline V gene has CDR1 SGHNT and CDR2 YENEEA. The CDR3 sequence is 13 residues long. As DNA, the CDR3 is TGTGCCAGCAGCCAGACGGGTGAATCACCCCTCCACTTT. Translation: CASSQTGESPLHF.

The chain is built from TRBV9 and TRBJ2-1; possibly TRBD1 for D (6 bases). Deletions cut 4 bases from V and 4 bases from J, with 18 bases between. The V gene's germline CDR1 is SGDLS and CDR2 YYNGEE. This CDR3 comprises 16 residues. The DNA of the CDR3 is TGTGCCAGCAGCCCCGAAGCCAGGGGCTATTACAATGAGCAGTTCTTC. Translation: CASSPEARGYYNEQFF. Complete variable domain (other parts from reference TRBV9 and TRBJ2-1): DSGVTQTPKHLITATGQRVTLRCSPRSGDLSVYWYQQSLDQGLQFLIQYYNGEERAKGNILERFSAQQFPDLHSELNLSSLELGDSALYFCASSPEARGYYNEQFFGPGTRLTVL.

The chain recombines TRBV5-1 with TRBJ2-7; the match to TRBD1 covers 10 bases. After removal of 6 bases from V and 6 bases from J, the junction contained 18 bases not matched to a gene. This CDR3 comprises 17 residues. CDR1 and CDR2 (germline): SGHRS, YFSETQ. The CDR3 DNA sequence: TGCGCCAGCAATCCCTTCCCAGGGACAGGGGCGAATTTCGAGCAGTACTTC. Residues: CASNPFPGTGANFEQYF.

The chain combines TRBV6-6 with TRBJ2-2, with 7 positions matching TRBD2. After removal of 0 bases from V and 6 bases from J, the junction contained 1 base not matched to a gene. The CDR3 consists of 14 residues. In germline, CDR1 is MNHNY, CDR2 SVGAGI (reference sequence). The CDR3 is CASSYSGGAGELFF. The CDR3 DNA reads TGTGCCAGCAGTTACTCGGGGGGGGCCGGGGAGCTGTTTTTT.

The rearrangement uses TRBV18 and TRBJ1-1, with 11 nucleotides matching TRBD1. The V segment lost 1 base and the J segment 5 bases; nucleotides outside the gene matches: 6. Germline values: CDR1 KGHSH, CDR2 LQKENI. This CDR3 has 16 amino acids. CDR3: CASSPLGQGALTEAFF. CDR3 sequence (DNA): TGTGCCAGCTCACCACTCGGACAGGGGGCTCTTACTGAAGCTTTCTTT.